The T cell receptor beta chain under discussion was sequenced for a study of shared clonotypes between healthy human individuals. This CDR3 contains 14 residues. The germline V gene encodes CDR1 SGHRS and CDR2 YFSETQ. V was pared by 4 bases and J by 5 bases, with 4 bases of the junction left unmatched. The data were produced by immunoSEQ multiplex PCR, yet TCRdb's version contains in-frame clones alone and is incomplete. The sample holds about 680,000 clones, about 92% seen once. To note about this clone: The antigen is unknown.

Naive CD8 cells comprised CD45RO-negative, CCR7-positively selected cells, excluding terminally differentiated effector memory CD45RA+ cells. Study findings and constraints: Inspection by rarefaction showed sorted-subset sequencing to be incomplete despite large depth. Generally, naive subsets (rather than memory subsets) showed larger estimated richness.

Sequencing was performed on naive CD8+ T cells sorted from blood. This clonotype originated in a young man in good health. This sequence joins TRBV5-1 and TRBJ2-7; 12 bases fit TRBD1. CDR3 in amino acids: CASSPGQGANEQYF. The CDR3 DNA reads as TGCGCCAGCAGCCCGGGACAGGGGGCCAACGAGCAGTACTTC.